This entry is about one T cell receptor (beta chain). Its target antigen remains unknown. Nothing much larger sits one base from this clone, and base qualities are not available. The same CDR3 arises from other DNA sequences in this sample as well. Its CDR3 holds 13 amino acids, cysteine through phenylalanine. Of all the DNA, just the CDR3 is kept, 39 bases in frame from base 1. CDR1 SGHDT and CDR2 YYEEEE were looked up in the germline V gene. Trimming accounts for 2 bases at V and 4 bases at J, while the number of junction bases matched to no gene is 2. The sample is drawn from a study of blood T cell repertoires in COVID-19 (dated by TCRdb to 2020 to 2022). For context, the study as a whole: Collaborator samples came from the United States, Italy and Spain and covered acute and convalescent phases of COVID-19. Deeply sampled blood TCRbeta repertoires from subjects exposed to, actively infected with, or recovered from COVID-19 were included in the dataset. Samples came from the ongoing ImmuneRACE study (first 160 participants) plus 1,254 subjects from 6 global collaborators. Sample metadata almost always included a de-identified subject ID, COVID-19 status, age in years and sex. The repertoires were released in a freely available public database intended as a resource for research on the immune response to SARS-CoV-2. The material from the prospective study consisted of cDNA or gDNA derived from T cells, B-cell-depleted T cells, or PBMCs. Where HLA class I and class II types were available, the types were taken from metadata supplied by the sample provider, not from assay-based typing. The paper's findings and limits, for the study overall: The quantity of clinical and demographic metadata differed by source and by participant and was supplied without curation.

The collaborating institutions used their own protocols to collect whole blood in K2EDTA tubes. For TCRbeta analysis, collaborator samples were shipped as frozen whole blood, as isolated PBMCs, or as DNA extracted from either sample type. TCRbeta CDR3 regions were amplified from genomic DNA by means of the immunoSEQ Assay, a bias-controlled multiplex PCR. The authors' analysis ran thus. The number of nucleated cells in each sample was estimated by amplification of reference gene primers within the assay. To quantify the absolute abundance of each unique TCRbeta CDR3 rearrangement, sequence reads were collapsed and filtered. For each sample, productive Simpson clonality was calculated as the square root of Simpson's diversity index across productive rearrangements. Imported from immuneACCESS, the table was reduced by TCRdb to in-frame sequences with V and J called. These copies leave out some clones; in studies compared against another copy, an unresolved V gene accounts for under half, and the cause of the remainder is not known. Clone size and the V and J calls come from that table; the DNA yielded D and trimming. The sample records about 200,000 clones, roughly 88% of which are singletons. 9.7% of the sample rests with the top ten.

This receptor chain uses TRBV5-6 and TRBJ2-5; 7 central bases correspond to TRBD1. The sequencing sample was made of peripheral blood. This receptor was identified in a man over 45 with active or convalescent COVID-19. The CDR3 sequence is CASSLQGLETQYF. The nucleotide sequence is given as TGTGCCAGCAGCTTACAGGGGTTAGAGACCCAGTACTTC.